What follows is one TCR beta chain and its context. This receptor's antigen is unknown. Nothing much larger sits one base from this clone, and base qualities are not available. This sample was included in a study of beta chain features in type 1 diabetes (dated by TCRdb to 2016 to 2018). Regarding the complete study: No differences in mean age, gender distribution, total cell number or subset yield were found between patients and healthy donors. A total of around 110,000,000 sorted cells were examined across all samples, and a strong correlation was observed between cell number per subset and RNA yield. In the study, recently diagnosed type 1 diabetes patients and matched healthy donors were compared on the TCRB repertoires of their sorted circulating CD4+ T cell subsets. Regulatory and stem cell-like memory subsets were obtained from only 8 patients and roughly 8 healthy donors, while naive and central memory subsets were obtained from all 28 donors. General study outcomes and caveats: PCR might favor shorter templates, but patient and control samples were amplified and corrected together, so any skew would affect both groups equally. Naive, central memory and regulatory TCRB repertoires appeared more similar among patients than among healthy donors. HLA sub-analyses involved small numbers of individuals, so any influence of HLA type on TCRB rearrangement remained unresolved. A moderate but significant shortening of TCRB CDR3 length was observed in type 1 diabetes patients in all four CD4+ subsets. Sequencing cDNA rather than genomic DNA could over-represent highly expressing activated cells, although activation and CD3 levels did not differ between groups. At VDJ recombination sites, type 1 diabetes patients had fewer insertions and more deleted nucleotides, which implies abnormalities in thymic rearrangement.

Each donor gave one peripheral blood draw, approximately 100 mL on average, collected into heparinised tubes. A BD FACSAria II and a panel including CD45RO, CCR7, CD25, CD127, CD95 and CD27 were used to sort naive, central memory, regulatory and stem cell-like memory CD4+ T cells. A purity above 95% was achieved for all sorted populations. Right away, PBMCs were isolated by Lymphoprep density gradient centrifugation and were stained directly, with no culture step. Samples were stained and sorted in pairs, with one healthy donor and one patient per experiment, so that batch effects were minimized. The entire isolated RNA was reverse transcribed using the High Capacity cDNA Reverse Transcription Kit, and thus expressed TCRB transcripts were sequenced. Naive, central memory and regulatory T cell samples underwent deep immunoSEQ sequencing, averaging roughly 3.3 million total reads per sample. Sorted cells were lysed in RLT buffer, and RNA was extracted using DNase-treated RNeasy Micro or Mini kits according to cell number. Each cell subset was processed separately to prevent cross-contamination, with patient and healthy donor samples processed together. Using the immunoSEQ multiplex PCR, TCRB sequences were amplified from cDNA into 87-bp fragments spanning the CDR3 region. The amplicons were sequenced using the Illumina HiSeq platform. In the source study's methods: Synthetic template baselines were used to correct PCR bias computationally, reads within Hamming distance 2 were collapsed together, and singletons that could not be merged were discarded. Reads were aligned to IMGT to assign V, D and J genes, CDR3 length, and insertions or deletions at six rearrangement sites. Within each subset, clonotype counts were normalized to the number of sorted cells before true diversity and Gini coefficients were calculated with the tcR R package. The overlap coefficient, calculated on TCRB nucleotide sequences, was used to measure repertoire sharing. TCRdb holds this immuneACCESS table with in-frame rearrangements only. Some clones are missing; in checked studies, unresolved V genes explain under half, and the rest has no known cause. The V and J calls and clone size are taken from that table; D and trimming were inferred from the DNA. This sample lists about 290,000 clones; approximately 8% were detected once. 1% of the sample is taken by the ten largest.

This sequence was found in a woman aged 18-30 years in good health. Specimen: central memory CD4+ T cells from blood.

The bases are TGTGCCACCAGCAGAGAACGCCGATGGGGAGATACGCAGTATTTT. This codes for CATSRERRWGDTQYF. This sequence uses TRBV15 and TRBJ2-3, with the D gene not clear enough to name. CDR1 LNHNV and CDR2 YYDKDF were looked up in the germline V gene (reference sequence). From the cysteine through the phenylalanine, the CDR3 covers 15 amino acids. Only CDR3 DNA is held: 45 bases, read in frame from base 1. Trimming takes 0 bases from V and 5 bases from J, and the germline ends sit 12 bases apart.